This is a list of T cell receptor beta chains from one sample in a study of T cell responses to AZD1222 COVID-19 vaccine. Profiled with immunoSEQ multiplex PCR; TCRdb holds only in-frame clones, not every one. This sample has 150,000 or so clones, with just over 90% found just once. The sample in question was peripheral blood, obtained on day 0 of AZD1222 vaccination. Receptors were obtained from an adult in good health. Both conserved end residues are part of each CDR3. The order of the fields is J gene, V gene, CDR3 protein.

TRBJ2-7	TRBV27	CASSWGTDYEQYF
TRBJ1-1	TRBV12-3/TRBV12-4	CASSSGGAIEAFF
TRBJ1-3	TRBV19	CASSTGTVRSGNTIYF
TRBJ2-5	TRBV10-3	CAISDPRQGTSGGRGTQYF
TRBJ2-1	TRBV10-3	CAISAGSGGAWEQFF
TRBJ2-1	TRBV6-6	CASSLLGLAGANSYNEQFF
TRBJ2-7	TRBV5-1	CASSLAGQGVLGEQYF
TRBJ2-3	TRBV6-2/TRBV6-3	CASSMIRDTDTQYF
TRBJ2-3	TRBV5-1	CATKKGWTDTQYF
TRBJ2-2	TRBV2	CASTRESNTGELFF
TRBJ2-7	TRBV7-2	CASSFDRAYEQYF
TRBJ1-1	TRBV19	CASSWGVNTEAFF
TRBJ1-6	TRBV7-2	CASSSPPGRLNSPLHF
TRBJ1-3	TRBV9	CASSVEGVGTRRGTIYF
TRBJ2-7	TRBV11-2	CASSLDGLAGDAYF
TRBJ1-1	TRBV6-6	CASGWGPNTEAFF
TRBJ1-6	TRBV27	CASRPGPTGGGSPLHF
TRBJ2-5	TRBV7-2	CASARQGQWETQYF
TRBJ1-5	TRBV10-1	CASGDSGNQPQHF
TRBJ2-7	TRBV27	CASRDSYEQYF
TRBJ1-5	TRBV7-2	CASSLLGTNQPQHF
TRBJ2-2	TRBV5-1	CASSLVSGGYTGELFF
TRBJ1-4	TRBV27	CASSSSEKLFF
TRBJ2-7	TRBV4-3	CASSPATGYEQYF
TRBJ2-2	TRBV24-1	CATSDLGREAGELFF
TRBJ2-5	TRBV5-1	CASSLTPGGGGETQYF
TRBJ2-1	TRBV7-8	CASSLGEYPNEQFF
TRBJ2-2	TRBV11-2	CASSGGNTGELFF
TRBJ1-1	TRBV12-3/TRBV12-4	CASSLQRGTEAFF
TRBJ2-6	TRBV19	CASSIIPGRRAGANVLTF
TRBJ1-1	TRBV5-5	CASSPSAAGTEAFF
TRBJ2-5	TRBV10-1	CASSESTGETQYF
TRBJ2-1	TRBV4-2	CASSQDPGGYNEQFF
TRBJ2-3	TRBV18	CASSPYTDTQYF
TRBJ2-3	TRBV7-2	CASSLVVYTQYF
TRBJ1-1	TRBV6-2/TRBV6-3	CASSYTIRGQGDEAFF
TRBJ2-5	TRBV6-5	CASSWGGNQETQYF
TRBJ2-5	TRBV18	CASSPGPGVETQYF
TRBJ1-1	TRBV2	CASSARTGKGTEAFF
TRBJ1-3	TRBV18	CASSPGRGSSGNTIYF
TRBJ1-6	TRBV19	CASSISTGGNSPLHF
TRBJ2-1	TRBV4-1	CASSPSPFNEQFF
TRBJ2-7	TRBV5-4	CASSLDRTARRQYF
TRBJ1-2	TRBV7-2	CASSPGPGDYGYTF
TRBJ2-3	TRBV30	CAWTLPGLENTGTQYF
TRBJ2-6	TRBV5-5	CASSLGGTGANVLTF
TRBJ2-7	TRBV4-1	CASSHGDSPVWEQYF
TRBJ1-1	TRBV18	CASSGVDRGDLNTEAFF
TRBJ2-2	TRBV29-1	CSVEDRRGYTGELFF
TRBJ1-3	TRBV3-1/TRBV3-2	CASSIRVRGNTIYF
TRBJ1-1	TRBV28	CASSLTDLVMNTEAFF
TRBJ2-7	TRBV19	CASRKVGSSYEQYF
TRBJ2-7	TRBV2	CASSDWSREEEQYF
TRBJ2-7	TRBV7-9	CASSLAGREVF
TRBJ2-4	TRBV28	CASTGLAKNIQYF
TRBJ1-2	TRBV5-1	CASSLSGGNYGYTF
TRBJ2-7	TRBV6-5	CASSYLVDSSYEQYF
TRBJ2-3	TRBV9	CASSVDGGQGTTDTQYF
TRBJ2-7	TRBV30	CAWSVRVMTGQGAYEQYF